Below are 13 T cell receptor beta chains sequenced from a single sample in a study of post-analysis software for immune sequencing data. Points from the study as a whole: TRBV5-6, TRBV5-1 and TRBV20-1 belonged to a set of about 5 TRBV segments that were more frequent in patients than controls.

TCR beta libraries were prepared from cDNA with unique molecular identifiers. Each CDR3 protein is one row after TCRdb ran MiXCR on the PCR reads. The data contain about half a million distinct CDR3 sequences, roughly 34% of them singletons. These receptors lack a known antigen. What was sequenced was blood. All receptors derive from a girl under 18 with multiple sclerosis.

The chain combines TRBV20-1 with TRBJ1-2, with D possibly being TRBD1 (5 bases). This CDR3 contains 12 residues. V lost 4 bases to trimming and J lost 3 bases, with 9 bases between them. The germline gives CDR1 DFQATT, CDR2 SNEGSKA (reference sequence). In DNA form, the CDR3 reads TGCAGTGCTAACCCAGGGTACTATGGCTACACCTTC. It translates to CSANPGYYGYTF.

This clonotype was counted between two and nine times. The chain links TRBV20-1 to TRBJ2-1, with 9 bases that match TRBD1. Germline CDR1 and CDR2: DFQATT and SNEGSKA (reference sequence). The CDR3 sequence is 14 residues long. V shed 5 bases, J shed 4 bases, and the junction held 6 bases outside the gene matches. CDR3 loop: CSALTGGQYNEQFF. The CDR3 coding sequence is TGCAGTGCTCTTACAGGGGGCCAATACAATGAGCAGTTCTTC.

The genes are TRBV5-5 and TRBJ2-1; TRBD2 matches 7 bases. The CDR3 is 16 residues long. With 2 bases clipped from V and 0 bases from J, the junction kept 5 bases outside the gene matches. CDR1 is SGHKS and CDR2 is YYEKEE in the germline V gene (reference sequence). In DNA, the CDR3 is TGTGCCAGCAGCTTTCTAGCGGCGGCCTCCTACAATGAGCAGTTCTTC. Residues: CASSFLAAASYNEQFF.

The chain combines TRBV12-3 or TRBV12-4 with TRBJ2-7; 10 bases line up with TRBD1. The CDR3 length is 14 residues. With V trimmed by 7 bases and J by 0 bases, 3 bases remained unmatched. CDR3 amino acids: CASKGQGNSYEQYF. DNA for the CDR3: TGTGCCAGCAAGGGACAGGGGAACTCCTACGAGCAGTACTTC.

This clonotype was seen repeatedly, ten times or more. The CDR3 loop reads CSVVGLFQASEQYF. CDR3 DNA sequence: TGCAGCGTTGTAGGACTATTCCAAGCCTCCGAGCAGTACTTC. This chain connects TRBV29-1 to TRBJ2-7; a possible D gene is TRBD2 (6 bases). The V gene's germline CDR1 is SQVTM and CDR2 ANQGSEA. The CDR3 runs to 14 residues. Trimming left V 4 bases short and J 6 bases short, with 19 bases between.

The genes are TRBV10-3 and TRBJ2-3; no definite D call. CDR1 ENHRY and CDR2 SYGVKD come from the germline V gene. The V end was cut by 6 bases, the J end by 5 bases, with 6 bases between. The CDR3 totals 11 residues. CDR3 nucleotides: TGTGCCATCAGCGGGCAAGATACGCAGTATTTT. This codes for CAISGQDTQYF.

Only one count was recorded for this clonotype. The rearrangement uses TRBV20-1 and TRBJ1-1, with D perhaps matching TRBD1 (5 bases). In germline, CDR1 is DFQATT, CDR2 SNEGSKA (reference sequence). Trimming took off 3 bases at V and 6 bases at J, with 11 bases between the two ends. The CDR3 spans 12 residues. The CDR3 here is CSARRQGAEAFF. Here the CDR3 DNA reads TGCAGTGCTAGGCGGCAGGGCGCTGAAGCTTTCTTT.

The chain has TRBV18 and TRBJ1-6; D perhaps matches TRBD1 (6 bases). V shed 7 bases and J shed 7 bases, with 23 bases lying between them. Germline V gives CDR1 KGHSH, CDR2 LQKENI. The CDR3 covers 17 residues. CDR3 in amino acids: CASFTVGGGSENSPLHF. The CDR3, as DNA: TGTGCCAGCTTCACCGTTGGGGGCGGGTCGGAGAATTCACCCCTCCACTTT.

This clonotype turned up a few times. The chain carries TRBV5-6 and TRBJ2-7; 11 nucleotides agree with TRBD1. This CDR3 region has 16 residues. Trimming took 0 bases from V and 3 from J; bases not matched to a gene: 5. Looked up from germline, CDR1 is SGHDT and CDR2 is YYEEEE. The CDR3 region is CASSLGGTGGYYEQYF. In DNA, the CDR3 is TGTGCCAGCAGCTTGGGTGGGACAGGGGGTTACTACGAGCAGTACTTC.

The V and J genes are TRBV3-1 and TRBJ1-2; 8 bases fit TRBD1. CDR1 and CDR2 (germline): LGHDT, YNNKEL (reference sequence). There are 15 residues in the CDR3. The trim removed 4 bases at V and 4 bases at J, leaving 8 bases unmatched. As DNA, the CDR3 is TGTGCCAGCAGCCCACTCGACAGGGGAGTCTATGGCTACACCTTC. Protein product: CASSPLDRGVYGYTF.

The chain recombines TRBV20-1 with TRBJ2-7; perhaps TRBD2 as D (7 bases). V was pared by 5 bases and J by 3 bases, with 17 bases between. There are 14 residues in the CDR3. Per germline, CDR1 DFQATT and CDR2 SNEGSKA (reference sequence). The CDR3 nucleotides read TGCAGTGCTGGACTCGGGGGCGGGGGCTACGAGCAGTACTTC. It is translated as CSAGLGGGGYEQYF.

In this sample, this clonotype turned up a few times. The rearrangement uses TRBV5-1 and TRBJ2-3; no firm D call. With 5 bases removed from V and 0 bases from J, the gap between germline ends came to 13 bases. The CDR3 length is 15 residues. The germline gives CDR1 SGHRS, CDR2 YFSETQ. For the CDR3, the DNA is TGCGCCAGCAGATGGCCCGATTCTAGCACAGATACGCAGTATTTT. Protein: CASRWPDSSTDTQYF.

This chain uses TRBV7-3 with TRBJ2-1, with D possibly being TRBD2 (6 bases). Germline V gene lookup returns CDR1 SGHTA and CDR2 FQGTGA. V shed 2 bases and J shed 14 bases, with 22 bases lying between them. The CDR3 loop spans 15 amino acids. The DNA of the CDR3 is TGTGCCAGCAGCTTAGCCCCGGGGGAATCGTTGGGCAAGTTCTTC. Its translation is CASSLAPGESLGKFF.